Listed below are T cell receptor beta chains from one sample, sequenced in a study of CD8 T cells in Susac syndrome. TCRdb redid the calling of the immunoSEQ multiplex PCR reads with MiXCR, one entry per CDR3 protein. This sample has about 180,000 distinct CDR3 sequences, with approximately 95% found just once. Specimen: CD4+ T cells from PBMCs. The receptors originated from a human donor with multiple sclerosis. Each CDR3 is given without its conserved first and last residue. Fields, in order: V gene, J gene, CDR3 protein.

TRBV7-3	TRBJ2-1	ASSARDRGRDEQF
TRBV30	TRBJ2-7	AWSRGPDEQY
TRBV18	TRBJ2-2	ASSPPTTGELF
TRBV30	TRBJ1-2	AWDDRANYGYT
TRBV9	TRBJ2-6	ASSVDPKRRANVLT
TRBV23-1	TRBJ2-7	ASSLDRGRHEQY
TRBV6-5	TRBJ2-2	ASSYSTRLYTGELF
TRBV10-2	TRBJ2-5	ASSEWGRETQY
TRBV7-6	TRBJ2-2	ASSLGPSGGNTGELF
TRBV20-1	TRBJ2-7	SAGPRGGSYEQY
TRBV30	TRBJ1-5	AWGRDINQPQH
TRBV7-2	TRBJ2-7	ASSLFQSGEQY
TRBV20-1	TRBJ1-3	SATTGGYSGNTIY
TRBV25-1	TRBJ1-5	ASSDTVGDQPQH
TRBV2	TRBJ1-1	ASSGGTGNTEAF
TRBV30	TRBJ1-1	AWIPGF
TRBV20-1	TRBJ1-2	SARDLSGYGYT
TRBV15	TRBJ1-6	ATSRGTNNSPLH
TRBV15	TRBJ1-4	ATSARSGRTNEKLF
TRBV29-1	TRBJ2-2	SARNPGELF
TRBV3-1	TRBJ2-1	ASSQGANEQF
TRBV20-1	TRBJ1-1	SGPTGEAF
TRBV7-2	TRBJ2-5	ASRRQGAIETQY
TRBV30	TRBJ2-7	AWSAYRGQGRSEQY
TRBV2	TRBJ1-2	ASQARGDEGGYT
TRBV30	TRBJ1-5	AWSLGPGHQPQH
TRBV18	TRBJ1-3	ASSITGFFSGNTIY
TRBV28	TRBJ2-7	ASSWGGGYEQY
TRBV27	TRBJ2-5	ASSPFLWRQETQY
TRBV19	TRBJ1-1	ASTTVELEAF
TRBV20-1	TRBJ2-1	SARQTGGSNYNEQF
TRBV27	TRBJ1-5	ASSFDSDQPQH
TRBV11-3	TRBJ1-6	ASSSGPINSPLH
TRBV4-3	TRBJ2-3	ASSQAPGAASTDTQY
TRBV4-2	TRBJ2-1	ASSRTSGVYNEQF
TRBV5-4	TRBJ2-7	ASRLEGTEPYEQY
TRBV6-6	TRBJ2-3	ASKLGQDTQY
TRBV20-1	TRBJ2-7	SARDFQRGDYYEQY
TRBV30	TRBJ2-4	AWSAQGNIQY
TRBV3-1	TRBJ1-2	ASSQDLLIHYGYT
TRBV6-6	TRBJ1-1	ASTARGNTEAF
TRBV5-1	TRBJ1-1	ASSREGQGFPMNTEAF
TRBV9	TRBJ2-5	ASSPEDRGSQY
TRBV29-1	TRBJ1-2	SAGRTGNHGYT
TRBV9	TRBJ2-1	ASSVVGGGMDEQF
TRBV18	TRBJ2-7	ASSRTDRGPDEQY
TRBV29-1	TRBJ1-2	SVGDPTNYGYT
TRBV11-3	TRBJ2-3	VSSLGDTQY
TRBV3-1	TRBJ1-1	ASSQDALNTEAF
TRBV5-1	TRBJ1-6	ASRGQLNSPLH
TRBV30	TRBJ1-1	AWSTGGQGDTEAF
TRBV30	TRBJ1-3	AWSVGGTIY
TRBV7-9	TRBJ2-2	ASSFTDRELF
TRBV12-3/TRBV12-4	TRBJ1-5	ASSLRMTDSYNQPQH
TRBV20-1	TRBJ2-1	SARGQVDNEQF
TRBV29-1	TRBJ1-2	SVGGQHGYT
TRBV5-1	TRBJ1-6	ASSLGDLNSPLH